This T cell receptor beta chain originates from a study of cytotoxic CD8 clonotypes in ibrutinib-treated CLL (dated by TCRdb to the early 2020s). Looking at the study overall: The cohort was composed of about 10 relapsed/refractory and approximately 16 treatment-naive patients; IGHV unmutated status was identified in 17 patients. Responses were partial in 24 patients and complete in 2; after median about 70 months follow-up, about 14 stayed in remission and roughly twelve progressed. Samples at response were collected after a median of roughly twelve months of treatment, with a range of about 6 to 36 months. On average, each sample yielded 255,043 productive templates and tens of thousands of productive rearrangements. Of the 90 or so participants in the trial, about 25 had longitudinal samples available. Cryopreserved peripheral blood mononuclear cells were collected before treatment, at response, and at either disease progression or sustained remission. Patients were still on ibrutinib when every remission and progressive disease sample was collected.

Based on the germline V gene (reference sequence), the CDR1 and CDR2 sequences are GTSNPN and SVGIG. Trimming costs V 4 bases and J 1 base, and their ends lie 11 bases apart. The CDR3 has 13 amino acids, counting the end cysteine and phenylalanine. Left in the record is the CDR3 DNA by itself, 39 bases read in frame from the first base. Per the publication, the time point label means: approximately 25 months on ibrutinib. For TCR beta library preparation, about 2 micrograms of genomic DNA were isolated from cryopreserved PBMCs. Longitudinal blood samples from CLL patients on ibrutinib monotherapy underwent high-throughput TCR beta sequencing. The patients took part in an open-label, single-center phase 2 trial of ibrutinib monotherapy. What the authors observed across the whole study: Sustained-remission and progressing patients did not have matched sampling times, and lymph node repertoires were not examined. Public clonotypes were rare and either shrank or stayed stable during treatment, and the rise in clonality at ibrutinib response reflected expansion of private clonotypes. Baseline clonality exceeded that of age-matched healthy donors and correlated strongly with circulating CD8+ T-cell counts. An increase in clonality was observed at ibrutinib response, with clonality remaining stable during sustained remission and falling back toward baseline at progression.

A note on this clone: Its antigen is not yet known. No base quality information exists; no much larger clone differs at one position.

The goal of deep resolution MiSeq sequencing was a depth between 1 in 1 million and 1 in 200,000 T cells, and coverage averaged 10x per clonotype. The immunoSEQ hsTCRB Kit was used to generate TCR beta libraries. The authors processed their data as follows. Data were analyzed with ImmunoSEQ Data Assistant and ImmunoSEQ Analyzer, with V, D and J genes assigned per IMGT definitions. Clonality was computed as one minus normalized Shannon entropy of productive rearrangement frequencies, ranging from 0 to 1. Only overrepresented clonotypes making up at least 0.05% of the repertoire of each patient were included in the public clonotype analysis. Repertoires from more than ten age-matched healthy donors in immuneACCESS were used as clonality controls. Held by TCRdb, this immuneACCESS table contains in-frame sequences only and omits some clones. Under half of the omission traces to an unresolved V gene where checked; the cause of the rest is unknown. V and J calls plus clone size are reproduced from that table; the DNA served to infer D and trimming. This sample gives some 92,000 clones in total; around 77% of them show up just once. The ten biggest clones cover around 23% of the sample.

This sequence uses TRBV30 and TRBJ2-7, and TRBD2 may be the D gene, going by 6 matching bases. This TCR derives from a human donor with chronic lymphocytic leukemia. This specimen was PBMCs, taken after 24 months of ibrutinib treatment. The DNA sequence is TGTGCCTGGATCGACGGGAGTTCCTACGAGCAGTACTTC. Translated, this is CAWIDGSSYEQYF.